A single T cell receptor (beta chain) is shown here with its context. Its antigen specificity is not known. It has no much larger one-base neighbor in the sample; base qualities were not kept. The library was built by means of RT-PCR. Sequencing was carried out with an Illumina HiSeq 2500. TCRdb redid the processing of the public reads, applying fastp at Q25 and MiXCR, and retained in-frame beta chains. CDR3 protein sequences are deduplicated, and each keeps its most common genes and DNA. A total of about 500,000 distinct CDR3 sequences appear in this sample, approximately 16% of them only once. The top ten clonotypes cover around 3% of the sample. The data derive from a study of response to subunit inactivated influenza vaccine (dated by TCRdb to about 2018). For the wider study: The study used deep quantitative T cell receptor repertoire profiling to track responses to a trivalent subunit inactivated influenza vaccine.

The paper as a whole reports these results and caveats: The authors proposed that each seasonal influenza vaccination may bring in only a limited number of new T cells.

Sequencing was performed on CD4+ T cells sorted from PBMCs, taken 23 to 25 months after vaccination. This TCR was recovered from a man between 50 and 69 years old who received an inactivated influenza vaccine. Donor details come from another sample of the same person, matched by shared clones.

The nucleotides are TGCAGCGTTGTTGGGGACTATGGGAACACTGAAGCTTTCTTT. This gives the protein CSVVGDYGNTEAFF. The chain links TRBV29-1 with TRBJ1-1; possibly the D gene is TRBD1, per 5 matching bases. V and J are truncated by 4 bases and 1 base respectively, leaving an intervening sequence of 13 bases. Counted from cysteine to phenylalanine, this CDR3 has 14 amino acids. The retained sequence is limited to the CDR3, 42 bases, with the frame set at the first base. The germline V gene gives CDR1 as SQVTM and CDR2 as ANQGSEA.